The 9 T cell receptor beta chains given below trace back to one sample, sequenced in a study of shared clonotypes between healthy human individuals. TCRdb keeps only in-frame clones here, not all; method: immunoSEQ multiplex PCR. The sample consists of over a million clones, about 75% of them appearing once. Sequencing input: memory CD4+ T cells sorted from blood. Subset defined: CD45RA-negative fraction. These receptors were taken from a man between 18 and 29 years old in good health.

A remark on this clone: The sample contains more than one DNA sequence encoding this CDR3. The V gene is TRBV2, the J gene TRBJ1-1; maybe TRBD1 (5 bases). CDR3 length: 14 residues. V lost 2 bases, J lost 1 base, and 8 bases lay in between. Germline CDR1 is SNHLY and CDR2 is FYNNEI. The CDR3, as DNA: TGTGCCAGCAGTGAACGGGGGAGGAACACTGAAGCTTTCTTT. This sequence encodes CASSERGRNTEAFF.

The chain couples TRBV2 to TRBJ2-3; possibly TRBD2 for D (6 bases). Germline CDR1 and CDR2: SNHLY and FYNNEI. Trimming took off 6 bases at V and 3 bases at J, with 16 bases between the two ends. This CDR3 is 15 amino acids long. The CDR3 is CASRYETSMTDTQYF. The DNA for the CDR3 is TGTGCCAGCAGGTACGAGACTAGTATGACAGATACGCAGTATTTT.

In the case of this clone: A far larger clone is off by one base, so a read error is likely. The genes are TRBV15 and TRBJ1-5, with D unclear. V lost 0 bases and J 6 bases, leaving 3 bases between the germline ends. The CDR3 sequence is 12 residues long. The germline V gene has CDR1 LNHNV and CDR2 YYDKDF (reference sequence). CDR3 coding DNA: TGTGCCACCAGCAGAGAGGCTCAGCCCCAGCATTTT. This encodes CATSREAQPQHF.

Remarks on this clone: Mismatch with germline at one junction end may stem from a read error. CDR3 sequence: CASSRGTGEVGSF. The CDR3 DNA is TGCGCCAGCAGCCGGGGGACTGGGGAAGTCGGCTCGTTC. This chain links TRBV5-1 with TRBJ2-7; a possible D gene is TRBD2 (6 bases). There are 13 residues in the CDR3. CDR1 and CDR2 from the germline V gene are SGHRS and YFSETQ.

The V and J genes are TRBV13 and TRBJ1-2; D unclear. The CDR3 sequence is 14 residues long. V was trimmed by 0 bases and J by 5 bases, leaving 10 bases between them. CDR1 and CDR2 (germline): PRHDT, FYEKMQ (reference sequence). The CDR3 bases are TGTGCCAGCAGCTTAGGTGGGTTAGAGTATGGCTACACCTTC. It translates to CASSLGGLEYGYTF.

V is TRBV13 and J is TRBJ2-7, with 7 bases lining up with TRBD1. The CDR3 is 15 amino acids. The germline V gene has CDR1 PRHDT and CDR2 FYEKMQ (reference sequence). V shed 4 bases and J 0 bases; nucleotides not matched to a gene: 6. The CDR3 nucleotides are TGTGCCAGCAGCTGGGGACAGTCCTTCTCCTACGAGCAGTACTTC. Its protein product is CASSWGQSFSYEQYF. The whole variable domain, filled in from reference TRBV13 and TRBJ2-7, reads AAGVIQSPRHLIKEKRETATLKCYPIPRHDTVYWYQQGPGQDPQFLISFYEKMQSDKGSIPDRFSAQQFSDYHSELNMSSLELGDSALYFCASSWGQSFSYEQYFGPGTRLTVT.

Only one count was recorded for this clone. The V gene is TRBV19, the J gene TRBJ2-5; 8 nucleotides line up with TRBD2. Germline CDR1 LNHDA, CDR2 SQIVND (reference sequence). With 5 bases clipped from V and 5 bases from J, the junction kept 1 base outside the gene matches. This CDR3 comprises 12 residues. The CDR3 reads CASSASGETQYF. Here the CDR3 DNA reads TGTGCCAGTAGTGCTAGCGGGGAGACCCAGTACTTC.

This clone has a handful of counts. The CDR3 DNA is TGTGCCTGGAGTCGGGACACCAACACCGGGGAGCTGTTTTTT. Translated: CAWSRDTNTGELFF. J is TRBJ2-2 and V is TRBV30; D is possibly TRBD1 (6 bases). Germline-derived CDR1 and CDR2 are GTSNPN and SVGIG (reference sequence). The CDR3 totals 14 residues. V lost 2 bases and J 2 bases, leaving 9 bases between the germline ends.

The V gene is TRBV2, the J gene TRBJ1-2; 7 nucleotides match TRBD1. From germline, CDR1 is SNHLY and CDR2 FYNNEI. Germline trimming cut 6 bases from V and 8 bases from J; bases unmatched to any gene: 12. The CDR3 is 14 amino acids. CDR3 sequence (DNA): TGTGCCAGCAGGGGAGGACAGGTCGTAGGAGGCTACACCTTC. Its protein product is CASRGGQVVGGYTF.